The 17 T cell receptor beta chains listed next were all sequenced from one sample in a study of blood T cell repertoires in COVID-19. Assay: immunoSEQ multiplex PCR; the TCRdb copy retains only in-frame clones and omits some. The sample has 320,000 or so clones; roughly 85% are singletons. Material for sequencing was PBMCs or T cells enriched from blood (not recorded which). Receptors were obtained from a woman in her thirties who had been exposed to COVID-19.

The chain recombines TRBV5-1 with TRBJ1-2; 7 bases line up with TRBD1. Germline CDR1 reads SGHRS; CDR2 reads YFSETQ. J was trimmed by 8 bases and V by 4 bases; bases with no gene match: 14. CDR3 length: 15 amino acids. CDR3 sequence: CASSRETGPLAGYTF. The CDR3 DNA sequence: TGCGCCAGCAGCAGGGAGACAGGGCCCTTGGCGGGCTACACCTTC.

For this clone: A read error may account for a junction end that differs from germline. The chain combines TRBV7-7 with TRBJ2-1; 8 nucleotides agree with TRBD1. CDR3 size: 15 residues. Germline-derived CDR1 and CDR2 are SSHAT and FNYEAQ (reference sequence). CDR3 DNA sequence: TGTGCTAGCAGCTTAGGAACAGGGGGAAGAAATGAGCAGTTCTTC. Translating gives CASSLGTGGRNEQFF.

V usage is TRBV10-1 and J usage is TRBJ1-2, with 9 nucleotides matching TRBD1. The CDR3 is 14 amino acids. The ends lost 6 bases at V and 4 bases at J; junction bases unmatched: 6. Germline loops: CDR1 WNHNN, CDR2 SYGVQD (reference sequence). CDR3 sequence (DNA): TGCGCCAGCAGGCTACAGGGGGCGAGCTATGGCTACACCTTC. As protein: CASRLQGASYGYTF.

The chain combines TRBV6-5 with TRBJ2-7; TRBD1 matches at 8 bases. The CDR3 has 15 residues. Germline V gives CDR1 MNHEY, CDR2 SVGAGI. V shed 2 bases and J 2 bases; nucleotides not matched to a gene: 5. The CDR3 here is CASSYDRGGTYEQYF. CDR3 DNA: TGTGCCAGCAGTTACGACAGGGGTGGTACCTACGAGCAGTACTTC.

This sequence joins TRBV5-4 and TRBJ2-7; TRBD1 is a possible D gene (5 bases). V was cut by 0 bases and J by 7 bases, with 14 bases left in between. Germline CDR1 reads SGHNT; CDR2 reads YYREEE (reference sequence). The CDR3 covers 14 residues. CDR3 region: CASSLDLSRDEQYF. The CDR3 bases are TGTGCCAGCAGCTTGGATCTCTCCAGGGATGAGCAGTACTTC.

The CDR3 loop reads CASEGQGANSYEQYF. The CDR3 coding sequence is TGTGCCAGCGAAGGACAGGGGGCCAACTCCTACGAGCAGTACTTC. The gene calls are TRBV28 and TRBJ2-7; 11 bases agree with TRBD1. The CDR3 totals 15 residues. J lost 0 bases, V lost 8 bases, and 6 bases had no gene match. Per germline, CDR1 MDHEN and CDR2 SYDVKM.

V is TRBV6-2 or TRBV6-3 and J is TRBJ2-7; 7 bases are a match to TRBD1. CDR1 and CDR2 (germline): MNHEY, SVGEGT. Trimming cost V 5 bases and J 3 bases; bases outside gene matches: 10. This CDR3 is built from 15 residues. The CDR3 spells CASSDRDRASYEQYF. The CDR3 nucleotides are TGTGCCAGCAGTGACCGGGACAGAGCCAGCTACGAGCAGTACTTC.

The chain has TRBV4-3 and TRBJ2-1; TRBD2 matches at 7 bases. Unmatched junction bases numbered 14, after V lost 4 bases and J lost 5 bases. CDR3 size: 17 residues. Germline V gene data show CDR1 as LGHNA and CDR2 as YSLEER. The CDR3 sequence is CASSPRSSGANNNEQFF. The CDR3 region has the DNA TGCGCCAGCAGCCCTCGGAGCAGCGGGGCTAATAACAATGAGCAGTTCTTC.

The chain has TRBV7-9 and TRBJ2-5; D perhaps matches TRBD2 (6 bases). The V gene's germline CDR1 is SEHNR and CDR2 FQNEAQ (reference sequence). V lost 6 bases, J lost 3 bases, and 11 bases lay in between. The CDR3 runs 13 residues. CDR3 nucleotide sequence: TGTGCCAGCAGATATACTAGCAAAGAGACCCAGTACTTC. Translation gives CASRYTSKETQYF.

This sequence joins TRBV21-1 and TRBJ2-3; TRBD2 is the table's D call, not checked against the DNA. TRBV21-1 is reported as a pseudogene. This CDR3 is 17 amino acids long. The DNA of the CDR3 is TGTGCCAGCAGCAAATTAGCGAAGCGGGGTAGCACAGATACGCAGTATTTT. This codes for CASSKLAKRGSTDTQYF.

The chain combines TRBV27 with TRBJ2-5, with 10 bases lining up with TRBD1. The germline V gene has CDR1 MNHEY and CDR2 SMNVEV (reference sequence). The CDR3 covers 14 residues. Trimming cost V 2 bases and J 4 bases; bases outside gene matches: 1. CDR3 bases: TGTGCCAGCAGTTTAGGGACAGGGGCAGAGACCCAGTACTTC. It codes for CASSLGTGAETQYF.

V gene TRBV7-9 combines with J gene TRBJ2-5, with TRBD1 matching 11 bases. The V segment lost 1 base and the J segment 4 bases; nucleotides outside the gene matches: 8. Germline-derived CDR1 and CDR2 are SEHNR and FQNEAQ (reference sequence). The length of the CDR3 is 17 residues. The CDR3 region is CASSLVGTGGQGETQYF. As DNA, the CDR3 is TGTGCCAGCAGCTTAGTAGGGACAGGGGGACAAGGAGAGACCCAGTACTTC.

The genes are TRBV28 and TRBJ1-2; TRBD1 is a possible D gene (6 bases). CDR3 length: 15 amino acids. The germline V and J ends were trimmed by 5 bases and 4 bases, with 17 bases remaining between them. Looked up from germline, CDR1 is MDHEN and CDR2 is SYDVKM. The CDR3 reads CASSQSGEMAYGYTF. The CDR3 DNA reads as TGTGCCAGCAGTCAATCAGGGGAAATGGCCTATGGCTACACCTTC.

The chain recombines TRBV30 with TRBJ1-3; no clear D gene. The CDR3 extends over 16 amino acids. The germline V and J ends were trimmed by 0 bases and 0 bases, with 12 bases remaining between them. Per the germline V gene, CDR1 is GTSNPN and CDR2 is SVGIG (reference sequence). In nucleotides, the CDR3 is TGTGCCTGGAGTGTACTCTCTGGTAGCTCTGGAAACACCATATATTTT. Translating it yields CAWSVLSGSSGNTIYF.

This clone was observed a handful of times. This chain joins TRBV21-1 and TRBJ1-5. TRBV21-1 is a pseudogene locus. CDR3 length: 13 residues. CDR3 loop: CASSGEGNQPQHF. For the CDR3, the DNA is TGTGCCAGCTCTGGGGAGGGCAATCAGCCCCAGCATTTT.

The rearrangement uses TRBV30 and TRBJ1-5; D is uncertain. Germline V CDR1 and CDR2: GTSNPN, SVGIG (reference sequence). There are 14 residues in the CDR3. V lost 1 base and J lost 7, with 14 bases in between. CDR3 in DNA: TGTGCCTGGAGTGAGCTCGGAGGAGGACAGCCCCAGCATTTT. It yields the protein CAWSELGGGQPQHF.

The chain links TRBV29-1 to TRBJ1-1; D ambiguous. The CDR3 totals 12 residues. With 8 bases removed from V and 4 bases from J, the gap between germline ends came to 14 bases. The V gene's germline CDR1 is SQVTM and CDR2 ANQGSEA. In nucleotides, the CDR3 is TGCAGCACGGGGAAAGGAGGCACTGAAGCTTTCTTT. It codes for CSTGKGGTEAFF.